A single sample gave rise to the 20 T cell receptor beta chains below, sequenced in a study of T cells in Graves' hyperthyroidism and ophthalmopathy. Amplification yielded TCR beta CDR3 regions, with RNA transcripts as the source. Initially, a first-round RT-PCR of the TCR CDR3 employed the HTBI primer set. Each CDR3 protein is one row after TCRdb ran MiXCR on the multiplex PCR reads. In the table there are about 560,000 distinct CDR3 sequences, about a sixth of which are singletons. Input material: blood. These receptors originate from a woman aged 18-29 years with Graves' hyperthyroidism.

This clonotype has more than one count but fewer than ten. Compared with germline, one end of the junction differs, possibly owing to a read error. The chain combines TRBV6-1 with TRBJ1-6; tentatively, D is TRBD1 (6 bases). The germline gives CDR1 MNHNS, CDR2 SASEGT. The CDR3 consists of 11 residues. As DNA, the CDR3 is TGTGCCAGCACTGAGGGGGGGGAAGTCTACTTT. Protein: CASTEGGEVYF.

V gene TRBV30 combines with J gene TRBJ2-7; 12 bases are shared with TRBD2. The CDR3 length is 14 residues. Per the germline V gene, CDR1 is GTSNPN and CDR2 is SVGIG (reference sequence). V shed 0 bases, J shed 7 bases, and the junction held 4 bases outside the gene matches. In nucleotides, the CDR3 is TGTGCCTGGAGTGTTCCGGGACTAGCGGGTGAGCAGTACTTC. Its protein product is CAWSVPGLAGEQYF.

This clonotype occurred a few times. The CDR3 sequence is CASSFDTVYEQYF. Written as DNA, the CDR3 is TGTGCCAGCAGCTTTGACACGGTATACGAGCAGTACTTC. The V gene is TRBV11-2, the J gene TRBJ2-7, with D uncertain. The CDR3 is 13 residues long. V was clipped by 3 bases and J by 4 bases, with 10 bases between them. Germline loops: CDR1 SGHAT, CDR2 FQNNGV.

Many counts were recorded for this clonotype. In nucleotides, the CDR3 is TGTGCCAGCAGCTTAGATCTCGGGGCAGGGTGGGCTTTCTTT. It yields the protein CASSLDLGAGWAFF. V gene TRBV11-2 combines with J gene TRBJ1-1; a weak D match, TRBD1 (5 bases). CDR3 length: 14 amino acids. The V gene lost 0 bases and the J gene lost 11 bases, with 16 bases spanning the gap. Germline CDR1 is SGHAT and CDR2 is FQNNGV.

The CDR3 loop reads CASSPPLMTNYGYTF. As DNA, the CDR3 is TGTGCCAGCTCACCACCTTTAATGACTAACTATGGCTACACCTTC. This rearrangement joins TRBV18 to TRBJ1-2, with unresolved D. Germline CDR1 and CDR2: KGHSH and LQKENI. Trimming removed 0 bases at V and 0 bases at J, with 8 bases between. The CDR3 runs 15 residues.

A note on this clonotype: Possible read error: a much larger clone is one base away. The V call is TRBV2, the J call TRBJ2-5; 8 nucleotides line up with TRBD1. Germline V lookup: CDR1 SNHLY, CDR2 FYNNEI. There are 15 residues in the CDR3. The CDR3 here is CTSRGDRGVSETQYF. CDR3 sequence (DNA): TGTACCAGCAGAGGAGACAGGGGAGTTTCAGAGACCCAGTACTTC.

Ten or more counts support this clonotype. The rearrangement links TRBV18 to TRBJ1-1; 7 bases are a match to TRBD1. There are 14 residues in the CDR3. V shed 4 bases, J shed 4 bases, and the junction held 6 bases outside the gene matches. The germline V gene encodes CDR1 KGHSH and CDR2 LQKENI. The CDR3 DNA reads TGTGCCAGCTCACGCGGACAGGAGGGCACTGAAGCTTTCTTT. Its protein product is CASSRGQEGTEAFF.

A few counts support this clonotype. The chain employs TRBV19 and TRBJ1-5; no reliable D call. V was cut by 7 bases and J by 9 bases, with 13 bases left in between. Germline CDR1 reads LNHDA; CDR2 reads SQIVND (reference sequence). The CDR3 sequence is 12 residues long. The CDR3 spells CASTSSPGPQHF. DNA for the CDR3: TGTGCCAGTACCTCCTCGCCGGGGCCCCAGCATTTT.

In regard to this clonotype: A read error may be the cause here, since a much bigger clone is one base away. The V call is TRBV3-1, the J call TRBJ1-3; TRBD1 might be the D (5 bases). The germline CDR1 and CDR2 sequences are LGHDT and YNNKEL (reference sequence). This CDR3 region has 14 residues. Trimming left V 11 bases short and J 0 bases short, with 14 bases between. The CDR3, as DNA: TGTGCCCGCACGACAGTTTCCTCTGGAAACACCATATATTTT. This gives the protein CARTTVSSGNTIYF.

V usage is TRBV28 and J usage is TRBJ2-1; the match to TRBD2 covers 10 bases. This CDR3 has 15 residues. The trim removed 5 bases at V and 8 bases at J, leaving 9 bases unmatched. Germline V gives CDR1 MDHEN, CDR2 SYDVKM. CDR3 bases: TGTGCCAGCAGTGCGGCTAGCGGGAGTGCGTATGAGCAGTTCTTC. It codes for CASSAASGSAYEQFF.

In its sample, this clonotype was seen many times. This sequence joins TRBV5-1 and TRBJ2-7; 9 nucleotides match TRBD2. This CDR3 has 15 amino acids. Losses at the gene ends were 5 bases for V and 4 bases for J; bases not matched to a gene: 10. CDR1 is SGHRS and CDR2 is YFSETQ in the germline V gene. The CDR3 region is CASSLTAGGGYEQYF. CDR3 coding DNA: TGCGCCAGCAGTCTAACAGCGGGAGGTGGTTACGAGCAGTACTTC.

The chain links TRBV19 to TRBJ1-2; no definite D call. The CDR3 runs to 14 residues. Looked up from germline, CDR1 is LNHDA and CDR2 is SQIVND (reference sequence). The V end lost 2 bases, the J end lost 6 bases, and 13 bases lay between the germline ends. The CDR3 DNA is TGTGCCAGTAGTATAAGGCGACCGGAGAATGGCTACACCTTC. It encodes CASSIRRPENGYTF.

This clonotype was counted many times. The rearrangement joins TRBV3-1 to TRBJ1-4; D might be TRBD1 (5 bases). Germline loops: CDR1 LGHDT, CDR2 YNNKEL (reference sequence). Between the trimmed V and J ends, which lost 8 bases and 5 bases, there was a span of 15 bases. The CDR3 has 14 amino acids. This chain's CDR3 is CASQAGTANEKLFF. CDR3 bases: TGTGCCAGCCAGGCCGGGACGGCAAATGAAAAACTGTTTTTT.

This chain connects TRBV27 to TRBJ1-3, with 9 bases matching TRBD1. The trim removed 2 bases at V and 4 bases at J, leaving 3 bases unmatched. The CDR3 is 15 amino acids. Germline V gene sequence: CDR1 MNHEY, CDR2 SMNVEV (reference sequence). This chain's CDR3 is CASSLSTGGGNTIYF. In DNA, the CDR3 is TGTGCCAGCAGTTTAAGTACAGGGGGCGGAAACACCATATATTTT.

This clonotype was observed a handful of times. V and J are TRBV5-1 and TRBJ1-2; 9 bases align to TRBD1. From germline, CDR1 is SGHRS and CDR2 YFSETQ. The V segment lost 5 bases and the J segment 4 bases; nucleotides outside the gene matches: 9. This CDR3 has 15 amino acids. CDR3 nucleotides: TGCGCCAGCAGACCCGGGACAGGGTTTAGCTATGGCTACACCTTC. The encoded protein is CASRPGTGFSYGYTF.

This clonotype was seen repeatedly, ten times or more. The rearrangement uses TRBV2 and TRBJ1-1; 8 nucleotides match TRBD1. CDR3 length equals 15 residues. The junction had 9 bases not matched to a gene; V was cut back by 6 bases and J by 3 bases. Germline values: CDR1 SNHLY, CDR2 FYNNEI. CDR3 loop: CASRGRTGWDTEAFF. The CDR3 coding sequence is TGTGCCAGCAGGGGGCGGACAGGGTGGGACACTGAAGCTTTCTTT.

This rearrangement joins TRBV2 to TRBJ2-3; 8 bases are shared with TRBD2. J gave up 13 bases and V 2 bases, and 2 bases lay outside the gene matches. The CDR3 totals 11 residues. Germline lookup yields CDR1 SNHLY and CDR2 FYNNEI. The CDR3 sequence: CASSERGGEYF. CDR3 bases: TGTGCCAGCAGTGAACGGGGGGGCGAGTATTTT. Full variable domain (remainder filled in from reference TRBV2 and TRBJ2-3): EPEVTQTPSHQVTQMGQEVILRCVPISNHLYFYWYRQILGQKVEFLVSFYNNEISEKSEIFDDQFSVERPDGSNFTLKIRSTKLEDSAMYFCASSERGGEYFGPGTRLTVL.

This clonotype was seen at least ten times. The chain uses TRBV13 and TRBJ2-1; D is unresolved. V dropped 5 bases and J dropped 0 bases, with 11 bases sitting between them. Germline assignment: CDR1 PRHDT and CDR2 FYEKMQ (reference sequence). CDR3 length equals 15 residues. In DNA, the CDR3 is TGTGCCAGCAGCCCCCCTCGGAGCTCCTACAATGAGCAGTTCTTC. Protein: CASSPPRSSYNEQFF.

At least ten counts were recorded for this clonotype. CDR3 nucleotide sequence: TGTGCCAGCAGCCTCCGCGCTTATAGCAATCAGCCCCAGCATTTT. Amino acid sequence: CASSLRAYSNQPQHF. This chain joins TRBV2 and TRBJ1-5; no definite D call. The CDR3 has 15 residues. The ends were cut back, 6 bases at V and 0 bases at J, with 12 bases in the middle. Germline lookup yields CDR1 SNHLY and CDR2 FYNNEI.

This clonotype has ten or more counts. This sequence joins TRBV28 and TRBJ1-5; D uncertain. Trimming shortened V by 6 bases and J by 2 bases, and 17 bases separated the two germline ends. Germline CDR1 and CDR2: MDHEN and SYDVKM. There are 16 residues in the CDR3. The CDR3 sequence is CASSPMIGVGNQPQHF. The CDR3 DNA is TGTGCCAGCAGCCCTATGATCGGGGTCGGCAATCAGCCCCAGCATTTT. Based on the CDR3 plus reference TRBV28 and TRBJ1-5, the full variable domain is DVKVTQSSRYLVKRTGEKVFLECVQDMDHENMFWYRQDPGLGLRLIYFSYDVKMKEKGDIPEGYSVSREKKERFSLILESASTNQTSMYLCASSPMIGVGNQPQHFGDGTRLSIL.